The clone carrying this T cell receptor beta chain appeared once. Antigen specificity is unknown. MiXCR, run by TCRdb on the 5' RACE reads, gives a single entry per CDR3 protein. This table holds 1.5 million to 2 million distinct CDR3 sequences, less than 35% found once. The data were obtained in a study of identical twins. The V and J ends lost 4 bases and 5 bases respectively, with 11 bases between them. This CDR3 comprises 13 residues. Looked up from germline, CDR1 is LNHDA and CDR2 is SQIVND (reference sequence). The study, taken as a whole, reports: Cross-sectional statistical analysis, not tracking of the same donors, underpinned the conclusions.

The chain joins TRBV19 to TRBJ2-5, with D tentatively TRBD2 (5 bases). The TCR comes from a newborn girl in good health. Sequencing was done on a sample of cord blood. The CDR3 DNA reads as TGTGCCAGTAGTACCCGACTAATGGAGACCCAGTACTTC. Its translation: CASSTRLMETQYF.